The next 19 T cell receptor beta chains were all read from a single sample in a study of T cell repertoires in cytomegalovirus infection. TCRdb reprocessed the reads via MiXCR and lists one record per CDR3 protein. The sample has 250,000 to 300,000 distinct CDR3 sequences; approximately 9.1% are singletons. Material for sequencing was PBMCs. The receptors here all came from a human donor in good health (CMV status not recorded). Some clones in this sample may be carry-over from other donors' samples.

This clonotype was observed at least ten times. V and J are TRBV4-3 and TRBJ2-7; D is perhaps TRBD1 (5 bases). V lost 3 bases to trimming and J lost 0 bases, with 12 bases between them. Germline CDR1 reads LGHNA; CDR2 reads YSLEER. CDR3 length: 15 residues. This CDR3 reads CASSHGQGYSYEQYF. The CDR3 nucleotides read TGCGCCAGCAGCCATGGTCAGGGATACTCCTACGAGCAGTACTTC.

This clonotype has just a few counts. The chain recombines TRBV20-1 with TRBJ2-5; D uncertain. Trimming took off 6 bases at V and 3 bases at J, with 11 bases between the two ends. This CDR3 region has 12 residues. Germline V gene data show CDR1 as DFQATT and CDR2 as SNEGSKA (reference sequence). The CDR3 DNA follows: TGCAGTGCGATACCTACAAAAGAGACCCAGTACTTC. Its translation is CSAIPTKETQYF.

At least ten counts were recorded for this clonotype. The CDR3 coding sequence is TGTGCCAGCAGGGTCCCTGGCGGGGGGGCGGGGGAGCAGTTCTTC. Translating gives CASRVPGGGAGEQFF. The chain combines TRBV7-2 with TRBJ2-1; TRBD2 matches 9 bases. Trimming took 6 bases from V and 10 from J; bases not matched to a gene: 13. Germline assignment: CDR1 SGHTA and CDR2 FQGNSA. This CDR3 has 15 amino acids.

This clonotype was seen a handful of times. The V gene is TRBV11-2, the J gene TRBJ2-3; D is possibly TRBD2 (6 bases). Germline lookup yields CDR1 SGHAT and CDR2 FQNNGV. CDR3 length: 13 amino acids. With 5 bases removed from V and 8 bases from J, the gap between germline ends came to 14 bases. The CDR3 region is CASSNNLATTQYF. The CDR3 DNA is TGTGCCAGCAGCAATAATCTAGCGACTACGCAGTATTTT.

This clonotype was counted ten times or more. V gene TRBV7-2 combines with J gene TRBJ2-7, with 8 bases fitting TRBD1. The V gene end was trimmed by 5 bases and the J gene end by 4 bases; junction bases not matched to a gene: 10. Germline lookup yields CDR1 SGHTA and CDR2 FQGNSA. The CDR3 contains 15 residues. The DNA of the CDR3 is TGTGCCAGCAGCCCTACAGGGGGTCTCCAGTACGAGCAGTACTTC. This sequence encodes CASSPTGGLQYEQYF. Together with reference TRBV7-2 and TRBJ2-7, the CDR3 gives the full variable domain: GAGVSQSPSNKVTEKGKDVELRCDPISGHTALYWYRQSLGQGLEFLIYFQGNSAPDKSGLPSDRFSAERTGGSVSTLTIQRTQQEDSAVYLCASSPTGGLQYEQYFGPGTRLTVT.

This clonotype was picked up many times. The rearrangement joins TRBV7-2 to TRBJ2-1, with TRBD1 identical over 7 bases. After removal of 5 bases from V and 7 bases from J, the junction contained 11 bases not matched to a gene. The CDR3 has 15 amino acids. CDR1 is SGHTA, CDR2 FQGNSA, per germline. The CDR3 here is CASSPSTGLQNEQFF. The CDR3 DNA reads as TGTGCCAGCAGCCCCTCGACAGGGCTTCAAAATGAGCAGTTCTTC.

The rearrangement joins TRBV9 to TRBJ1-1, with 8 bases aligning to TRBD1. Germline trimming cut 3 bases from V and 6 bases from J; bases unmatched to any gene: 10. The germline V gene encodes CDR1 SGDLS and CDR2 YYNGEE. The CDR3 is made up of 15 amino acids. The CDR3 DNA sequence: TGTGCCAGCAGCGCCGGGGACAGGCTTCAGGCTGAAGCTTTCTTT. Translated: CASSAGDRLQAEAFF.

There are many counts of this clonotype. V is TRBV7-2 and J is TRBJ2-3; TRBD2 matches 12 bases. V shed 5 bases, J shed 5 bases, and the junction held 2 bases outside the gene matches. CDR3 length: 14 amino acids. Germline V gene lookup returns CDR1 SGHTA and CDR2 FQGNSA. The CDR3 reads CASSPGLAGDTQYF. For the CDR3, the DNA is TGTGCCAGCAGCCCGGGACTAGCGGGAGATACGCAGTATTTT. Full variable domain (remainder filled in from reference TRBV7-2 and TRBJ2-3): GAGVSQSPSNKVTEKGKDVELRCDPISGHTALYWYRQSLGQGLEFLIYFQGNSAPDKSGLPSDRFSAERTGGSVSTLTIQRTQQEDSAVYLCASSPGLAGDTQYFGPGTRLTVL.

This clonotype occurred a few times. V gene TRBV6-2 or TRBV6-3 combines with J gene TRBJ2-7; TRBD1 matches at 10 bases. The CDR3 runs 15 residues. The germline V gene has CDR1 MNHEY and CDR2 SVGEGT. Losses at the gene ends were 6 bases for V and 1 base for J; bases not matched to a gene: 6. CDR3 sequence (DNA): TGTGCCAGCAGGTCCGACAGGGGGCGATCCTACGAGCAGTACTTC. Translation: CASRSDRGRSYEQYF.

This clonotype appeared many times. The chain combines TRBV7-2 with TRBJ1-2, with 7 nucleotides matching TRBD1. J gave up 0 bases and V 5 bases, and 12 bases lay outside the gene matches. The CDR3 consists of 17 residues. Germline V gene data show CDR1 as SGHTA and CDR2 as FQGNSA. The CDR3 coding sequence is TGTGCCAGCAGCAGCAGACAGGGCGTTATAACTAACTATGGCTACACCTTC. Its protein product is CASSSRQGVITNYGYTF.

This chain uses TRBV6-2 or TRBV6-3 with TRBJ2-7, with D perhaps matching TRBD1 (8 bases). V was cut by 6 bases and J by 3 bases, with 12 bases left in between. CDR3 length: 13 amino acids. The V gene's germline CDR1 is MNHEY and CDR2 SVGEGT. The CDR3 DNA sequence: TGTGCCAGCAGCCACAGGGGGGGCTACGAGCAGTACTTC. Encoded protein: CASSHRGGYEQYF.

This clonotype was observed many times. This sequence joins TRBV7-2 and TRBJ1-2; D unclear. Germline lookup yields CDR1 SGHTA and CDR2 FQGNSA. Trimming took off 1 base at V and 4 bases at J, with 13 bases between the two ends. This CDR3 is built from 15 residues. The CDR3 spells CASSLVADVGYGYTF. In DNA form, the CDR3 reads TGTGCCAGCAGCTTAGTGGCTGATGTCGGCTATGGCTACACCTTC. Full variable domain (remainder filled in from reference TRBV7-2 and TRBJ1-2): GAGVSQSPSNKVTEKGKDVELRCDPISGHTALYWYRQSLGQGLEFLIYFQGNSAPDKSGLPSDRFSAERTGGSVSTLTIQRTQQEDSAVYLCASSLVADVGYGYTFGSGTRLTVV.

At least ten counts were recorded for this clonotype. The chain uses TRBV7-9 and TRBJ1-2; no reliable D call. CDR3 size: 15 residues. Trimming stripped 0 bases from V and 3 bases from J, with 11 bases between. The V gene's germline CDR1 is SEHNR and CDR2 FQNEAQ (reference sequence). The CDR3 sequence is CASSLASGSDYGYTF. The CDR3 nucleotides are TGTGCCAGCAGCTTAGCTTCCGGGTCTGACTATGGCTACACCTTC.

This clonotype showed up many times. The chain carries TRBV24-1 and TRBJ2-5; 10 bases are shared with TRBD2. Trimming at V came to 2 bases and at J to 2 bases, leaving 1 base not matched to a gene. Germline CDR1 KGHDR, CDR2 SFDVKD. This CDR3 spans 15 amino acids. CDR3: CATSDSTSGQETQYF. As DNA, the CDR3 is TGTGCCACCAGTGATTCGACTAGCGGGCAAGAGACCCAGTACTTC.

The chain carries TRBV3-1 and TRBJ2-5; tentatively, D is TRBD1 (6 bases). V lost 1 base and J lost 5, with 14 bases in between. Germline CDR1 reads LGHDT; CDR2 reads YNNKEL (reference sequence). CDR3 length: 15 amino acids. The chain's CDR3 is CASSQVPAGAETQYF. DNA for the CDR3: TGTGCCAGCAGCCAAGTCCCGGCAGGGGCGGAGACCCAGTACTTC.

This clonotype was observed many times. The V call is TRBV28, the J call TRBJ1-2, with D unresolved. The CDR3 extends over 14 amino acids. V was pared by 8 bases and J by 4 bases, with 17 bases between. Germline-derived CDR1 and CDR2 are MDHEN and SYDVKM. CDR3 DNA: TGTGCCAGCTCCTCGGGGAGGCGCGGCTATGGCTACACCTTC. Its protein product is CASSSGRRGYGYTF.

This clonotype was seen at least ten times. The chain couples TRBV6-5 to TRBJ1-4; maybe TRBD1 (6 bases). The germline CDR1 and CDR2 sequences are MNHEY and SVGAGI. The CDR3 covers 13 residues. V was cut by 10 bases and J by 3 bases, with 12 bases left in between. As DNA, the CDR3 is TGTGCCACCCCAGGGGCCCCTAATGAAAAACTGTTTTTT. Its protein product is CATPGAPNEKLFF.

The V call is TRBV7-6, the J call TRBJ2-5; D not certain. CDR1 and CDR2 from the germline V gene are SGHVS and FNYEAQ. The CDR3 extends over 13 amino acids. Between the trimmed V and J ends, which lost 5 bases and 1 base, there was a span of 8 bases. CDR3 residues: CASSALFQETQYF. In DNA, the CDR3 is TGTGCCAGCAGCGCCCTATTCCAAGAGACCCAGTACTTC.

This clonotype has just a few counts. This sequence joins TRBV5-1 and TRBJ2-5; D is tentatively TRBD1 or TRBD2 (5 bases each). Germline values: CDR1 SGHRS, CDR2 YFSETQ. The V and J ends lost 2 bases and 5 bases respectively, with 22 bases between them. The CDR3 is 17 amino acids. CDR3 DNA: TGCGCCAGCAGCTTTGGGCTCGTAACGGGACGAACCGAGACCCAGTACTTC. This encodes CASSFGLVTGRTETQYF.